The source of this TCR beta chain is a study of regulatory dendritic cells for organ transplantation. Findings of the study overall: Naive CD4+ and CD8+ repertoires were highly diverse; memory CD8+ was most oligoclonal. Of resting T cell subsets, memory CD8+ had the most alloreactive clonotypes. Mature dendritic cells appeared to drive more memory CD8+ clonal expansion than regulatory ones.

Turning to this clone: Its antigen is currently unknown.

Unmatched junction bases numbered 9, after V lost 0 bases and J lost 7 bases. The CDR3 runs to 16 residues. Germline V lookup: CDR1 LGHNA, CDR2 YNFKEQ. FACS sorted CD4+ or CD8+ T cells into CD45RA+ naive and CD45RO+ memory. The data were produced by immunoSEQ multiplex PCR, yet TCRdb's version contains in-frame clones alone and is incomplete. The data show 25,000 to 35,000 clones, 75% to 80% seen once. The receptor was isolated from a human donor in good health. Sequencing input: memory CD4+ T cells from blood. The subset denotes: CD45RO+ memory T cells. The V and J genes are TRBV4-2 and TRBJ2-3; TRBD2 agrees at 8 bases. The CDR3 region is CASSQETSVSQNTQYF. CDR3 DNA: TGTGCCAGCAGCCAAGAGACTAGCGTCTCACAAAATACGCAGTATTTT.